This is a list of T cell receptor beta chains from one sample in a study of T cells after yellow fever vaccination. MiXCR, run by TCRdb on the 5' RACE reads, gives a single entry per CDR3 protein. The data hold about 630,000 distinct CDR3 sequences, with more than 9% observed a single time. The starting material was PBMCs, obtained on the day of the yellow fever booster vaccination. The receptors originated from a man aged 25 to 40 who received the YFV17D yellow fever vaccine. CDR3s include the opening cysteine and the closing phenylalanine or tryptophan. A D gene is named only where the DNA matches it firmly. Not all rows give a size; the values are once, few, many and, for expanded clones, a class.

many TRBJ2-3 TRBV5-1 15 NA TGCGCCAGCAGCTTGGAGAAGAAGAGCACAGATACGCAGTATTTT CASSLEKKSTDTQYF
NA TRBJ1-5 TRBV6-1 15 TRBD1 TGTGCCAGCAGTGATGAACAGGGGGGGAATCAGCCCCAGCATTTT CASSDEQGGNQPQHF
NA TRBJ2-3 TRBV29-1 13 NA TGCAGCGCTAAAGATCAGGCCACAGATACGCAGTATTTT CSAKDQATDTQYF
many TRBJ2-5 TRBV12-3/TRBV12-4 13 NA TGTGGGTCAGGGGTTCGGGGCGGAGAGACCCAGTACTTC CGSGVRGGETQYF
few TRBJ2-7 TRBV20-1 14 TRBD1 TGCAGTGCTGTTGACAGGGTGGGTACCTACGAGCAGTACTTC CSAVDRVGTYEQYF
NA TRBJ2-1 TRBV5-1 18 TRBD2 TGCGCCAGCAGCCCTGGGGTACTAGCGGGAGCGTCTTTCAATGAGCAGTTCTTC CASSPGVLAGASFNEQFF
few TRBJ2-3 TRBV19 13 NA TGTGCCAGTAAATCTGTGGTTAAGGATACGCAGTATTTT CASKSVVKDTQYF
NA TRBJ2-5 TRBV28 15 TRBD2 TGTGCCAGCAGTTTAGGGGGGAGGGCCTATGAGACCCAGTACTTC CASSLGGRAYETQYF
NA TRBJ2-1 TRBV6-1 12 NA TGTGCCAGCAGCTTGTGGGAGGATGAGCAGTTCTTC CASSLWEDEQFF
NA TRBJ2-1 TRBV7-2 15 NA TGTGCCAGCAGCCCGGCTGGGCCATCGAGGGGTGAGCAGTTCTTC CASSPAGPSRGEQFF
few TRBJ1-6 TRBV12-3/TRBV12-4 15 NA TGTGCCAGCAGTTTGGACAGTTTGGAAAATTCACCCCTCCACTTT CASSLDSLENSPLHF
NA TRBJ2-1 TRBV11-2 14 NA TGTGCCAGCAGCTTAGCGGGATATAGCGTTGAGCAGTTCTTC CASSLAGYSVEQFF
NA TRBJ2-2 TRBV7-7 16 TRBD1 TGTGCCAGCAGCGGGGACAGGGACGGGAACACCGGGGAGCTGTTTTTT CASSGDRDGNTGELFF
few TRBJ2-1 TRBV20-1 17 TRBD2 TGCAGTGCTAGAGATATCAGTAGAGGGACTACCTACAATGAGCAGTTCTTC CSARDISRGTTYNEQFF
NA TRBJ2-1 TRBV4-3 14 TRBD1 TGCGCCAGCAACAACCGGGACAGGGTAAATGAGCAGTTCTTC CASNNRDRVNEQFF
many TRBJ2-7 TRBV7-2 16 TRBD2 TGTGCCAGCAGCCGGGGACTAGCGGGTGGAAGCTACGAGCAGTACTTC CASSRGLAGGSYEQYF
few TRBJ2-7 TRBV5-1 16 NA TGCGCCAGCAGCTTGGCCTCTAAGGGGGGACCCTACGAGCAGTACTTC CASSLASKGGPYEQYF
NA TRBJ2-1 TRBV19 12 TRBD1 TGTGCCAGTAGTCCTCGAGACAGGGTGCCGTTCTTC CASSPRDRVPFF
NA TRBJ2-3 TRBV7-3 17 TRBD2 TGTGCCAGCAGCGCTGGACTAGCGGGGGGTTCGACAGATACGCAGTATTTT CASSAGLAGGSTDTQYF
NA TRBJ1-1 TRBV12-3/TRBV12-4 13 NA TGTGCCAGCAGTTTGAGGGGGAACAGTGAAGCTTTCTTT CASSLRGNSEAFF
NA TRBJ2-7 TRBV19 18 TRBD2 TGTGCCAGTAGTATAGATCTTGGACTAGCGGGAGGGCCGTACGAGCAGTACTTC CASSIDLGLAGGPYEQYF
few TRBJ2-7 TRBV4-3 16 NA TGCGCCAGCAGCCAAGTTTCGGGCAACGCCGCCTACGAGCAGTACTTC CASSQVSGNAAYEQYF
NA TRBJ2-2 TRBV5-4 15 TRBD2 TGTGCCAGCAGATTGGGACTAGCGGGAGCCGGGGAGCTGTTTTTT CASRLGLAGAGELFF
NA TRBJ2-7 TRBV12-3/TRBV12-4 12 NA TGTGCCAGCAGCACTGTCAACTACGAGCAGTACTTC CASSTVNYEQYF
few TRBJ2-2 TRBV6-5 16 NA TGTGCCAGCAGTTACTGGGCGAACCTAAACACCGGGGAGCTGTTTTTT CASSYWANLNTGELFF
NA TRBJ1-1 TRBV14 14 NA TGTGCCAGCAGCCCCGGGACAATGAACACTGAAGCTTTCTTT CASSPGTMNTEAFF
many TRBJ2-1 TRBV20-1 16 TRBD2 TGCAGTGCTTCAGGACTAGCGGGAAAGATAAGCAATGAGCAGTTCTTC CSASGLAGKISNEQFF
few TRBJ2-7 TRBV6-1 14 TRBD1 TGTGCCAGCAGTGCCTGGACAGGGGGCTACGAGCAGTACTTC CASSAWTGGYEQYF
NA TRBJ2-2 TRBV4-3 13 NA TGCGCCAGCAGCCAAGTCTCGGCTGAAGAGCTGTTTTTT CASSQVSAEELFF
NA TRBJ2-4 TRBV7-2 13 TRBD2 TGTGCCAGCAGCCTTAGCGGGGGGGACATTCAGTACTTC CASSLSGGDIQYF
few TRBJ2-7 TRBV6-5 14 TRBD2 TGTGCCAGCAGTTATACGAATCCGGGGGGCGAGCAGTACTTC CASSYTNPGGEQYF
few TRBJ2-7 TRBV19 15 NA TGTGCCAGTAGTATTCGGGCGGGGCCGAACTACGAGCAGTACTTC CASSIRAGPNYEQYF
few TRBJ2-3 TRBV2 16 TRBD1 TGTGCCAGCAGTGAAGGAGGGACAGGGTTGCCAGATACGCAGTATTTT CASSEGGTGLPDTQYF
few TRBJ1-1 TRBV6-5 18 NA TGTGCCAGCAGTTCCCGTCCATGGGGGGGGCGTCAGGAAACTGAAGCTTTCTTT CASSSRPWGGRQETEAFF
few TRBJ2-5 TRBV5-5 16 TRBD2 TGTGCCAGCAGCTTGTTAATAGCGGGCCTCCAAGAGACCCAGTACTTC CASSLLIAGLQETQYF
NA TRBJ2-1 TRBV20-1 14 TRBD2 TGCAGTGCTCCGACTAGCCGTTTCTACAATGAGCAGTTCTTC CSAPTSRFYNEQFF